What follows is one TCR beta chain and its context. These data come from a study of radiation and T cells in renal cell carcinoma. Generated by immunoSEQ multiplex PCR, the TCRdb table keeps only in-frame clones and is missing some. The data contain about 90,000 clones, over 80% of them singletons. Sample time point: blood 4 weeks post-SBRT, at nephrectomy. Treatment: 15 Gy SBRT to primary tumor, nephrectomy 4 weeks later. The sequence was obtained from a man aged 45-65 years with renal cell carcinoma. The specimen was blood, collected from a patient whose treatment included radiotherapy and nephrectomy.

The DNA for the CDR3 is TGTGCCAGTTTGCCCCACCGACAGGGACCCTACGAGCAGTACTTC. As protein: CASLPHRQGPYEQYF. The rearrangement joins TRBV6-1 to TRBJ2-7; 7 positions match TRBD1. Germline assignment: CDR1 MNHNS and CDR2 SASEGT. Unmatched junction bases numbered 13, after V lost 9 bases and J lost 2 bases. This CDR3 region has 15 residues.